A selection of T cell receptor beta chains follows, all from one sample in a study of human thymus T cells. This table comes from immunoSEQ multiplex PCR, and its TCRdb copy is limited to in-frame clones, with some not included. The sample lists about 78,000 clones; roughly 96% were seen once. Sample: thymus tissue. The receptors shown here come from a boy under two years old with a congenital heart defect but otherwise immunologically healthy. CDR3s include the opening cysteine and the closing phenylalanine or tryptophan. A D gene is named only where the DNA matches it firmly. Not every row has a clone size; where given, it reads once, few, many or a size class.

>TRBV29-1|TRBJ2-5|.|TRBD1
TGCAGCGTCCAATCCTTCCCGGGACAGGGGGGTGAGACCCAGTACTTC
CSVQSFPGQGGETQYF
>TRBV5-4|TRBJ2-1|.|TRBD2
TGTGCCAGCAGCCCCGGACTAGCGGGGAAAGTTTCCTACAATGAGCAGTTCTTC
CASSPGLAGKVSYNEQFF
>TRBV11-2|TRBJ1-1|.|.
TGTGCCAGCAGCCCCGCTGACGGGGACGAGAACACTGAAGCTTTCTTT
CASSPADGDENTEAFF
>TRBV29-1|TRBJ2-7|.|.
TGCAGCGTAGCCGGGGGCCCCTACGAGCAGTACTTC
CSVAGGPYEQYF
>TRBV15|TRBJ2-7|.|.
TGTGCCACCAGCAGAACCCCTACAGGGCATGAGCAGTACTTC
CATSRTPTGHEQYF
>TRBV7-2|TRBJ2-3|.|TRBD2
TGTGCCAGCAGCTTAGGGGGGGGACGGACAGATACGCAGTATTTT
CASSLGGGRTDTQYF
>TRBV7-2|TRBJ2-1|.|TRBD1
TGTGCCAGCAGCGAAGAATCCGGGACAGTGAGCTCCAGGTGTGAGCAGTTCTTC
CASSEESGTVSSRCEQFF
>TRBV25-1|TRBJ2-1|.|.
TGTGCCAGCGAGATACCGGGCCCACGAAGCAATGAGCAGTTCTTC
CASEIPGPRSNEQFF
>TRBV7-9|TRBJ1-5|.|.
TGTGCCAGCTACCTCCGGGGGCGGGAGCAGCCCCAGCATTTT
CASYLRGREQPQHF
>TRBV27|TRBJ2-1|.|TRBD2
TGTGCCAGCAGCCCGGGACTAGCGGCCTACAATGAGCAGTTCTTC
CASSPGLAAYNEQFF
>TRBV27|TRBJ1-2|.|.
TGTGCCAGCAGTCCGGACTCGGAGGGGGAAACTACTTACTATGGCTACACCTTC
CASSPDSEGETTYYGYTF
>TRBV7-9|TRBJ2-1|.|.
TGTGCCAGCAGCTTTCCGGGTCGCACTCCCAATGAGCAGTTCTTC
CASSFPGRTPNEQFF
>TRBV27|TRBJ1-1|.|.
TGTGCCAGCAGACAAAACAGCGGGAACACTGAAGCTTTCTTT
CASRQNSGNTEAFF
>TRBV5-6|TRBJ2-1|once|.
TGTGCCAGCAGCCAATTTTGGGGTGAGCAGTTCTTC
CASSQFWGEQFF
>TRBV5-1|TRBJ2-7|.|.
TGCGCCAGCAGCGCAGGGCGCTACGAGCAGTACTTC
CASSAGRYEQYF
>TRBV27|TRBJ1-2|.|.
TGTGCCAGCAGACTAACTACAGGGCGCTCCTATGGCTACACCTTC
CASRLTTGRSYGYTF
>TRBV19|TRBJ2-3|.|.
TGTGCCAGTAGTATCGGCGGCAGGGGCACAGATACGCAGTATTTT
CASSIGGRGTDTQYF